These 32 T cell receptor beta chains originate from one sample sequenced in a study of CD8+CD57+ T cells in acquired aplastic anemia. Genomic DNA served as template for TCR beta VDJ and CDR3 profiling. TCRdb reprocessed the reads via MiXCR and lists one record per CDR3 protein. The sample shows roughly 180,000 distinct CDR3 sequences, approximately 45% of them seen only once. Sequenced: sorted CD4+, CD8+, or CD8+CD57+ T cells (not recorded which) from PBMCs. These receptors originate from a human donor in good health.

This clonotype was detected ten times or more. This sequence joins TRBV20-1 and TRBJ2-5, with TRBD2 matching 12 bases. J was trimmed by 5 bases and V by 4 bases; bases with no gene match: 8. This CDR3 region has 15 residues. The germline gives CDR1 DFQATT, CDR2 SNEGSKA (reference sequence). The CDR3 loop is CSAIRLAGDDETQYF. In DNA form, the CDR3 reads TGCAGTGCTATAAGACTAGCGGGAGATGATGAGACCCAGTACTTC.

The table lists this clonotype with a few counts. This CDR3 is CSVVVGTGELFF. The CDR3 DNA reads TGCAGCGTTGTCGTGGGTACCGGGGAGCTGTTTTTT. This chain links TRBV29-1 with TRBJ2-2; unclear D gene. Germline assignment: CDR1 SQVTM and CDR2 ANQGSEA. The V gene lost 4 bases and the J gene lost 5 bases, with 8 bases spanning the gap. This CDR3 has 12 residues.

CDR3 protein: CASSRPRGGGSNNQPQHF. DNA of the CDR3: TGTGCCAGCAGTCGCCCCCGTGGGGGAGGAAGTAACAATCAGCCCCAGCATTTT. The J gene is TRBJ1-5, the V gene TRBV28; tentatively, D is TRBD1 (5 bases). The CDR3 contains 18 residues. V was clipped by 5 bases and J by 3 bases, with 23 bases between them. The germline CDR1 and CDR2 sequences are MDHEN and SYDVKM.

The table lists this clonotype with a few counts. The CDR3, as DNA: TGTGCCAGCAGCCAAGACAGGGAGACGGGAGGGCGGTACGAGCAGTACTTC. Translating gives CASSQDRETGGRYEQYF. The rearrangement links TRBV3-1 to TRBJ2-7; 8 positions match TRBD2. Unmatched junction bases numbered 11, after V lost 0 bases and J lost 4 bases. CDR1 is LGHDT and CDR2 is YNNKEL in the germline V gene (reference sequence). This CDR3 is built from 17 residues.

The CDR3 nucleotides are TGTGCCAGCAGTTACTCGAGCGGTCAGTTTACAGATACGCAGTATTTT. Encoded protein: CASSYSSGQFTDTQYF. The V gene is TRBV6-5, the J gene TRBJ2-3; TRBD2 is a possible D gene (5 bases). Germline CDR1 reads MNHEY; CDR2 reads SVGAGI. This CDR3 has 16 residues. V lost 0 bases, J lost 3 bases, and 13 bases lay in between.

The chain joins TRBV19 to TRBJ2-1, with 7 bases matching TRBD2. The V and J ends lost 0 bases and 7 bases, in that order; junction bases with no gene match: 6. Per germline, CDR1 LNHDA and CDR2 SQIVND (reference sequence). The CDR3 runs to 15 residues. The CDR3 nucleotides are TGTGCCAGTAGTATAGATGGGGGGGTGGGTAATGAGCAGTTCTTC. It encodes CASSIDGGVGNEQFF.

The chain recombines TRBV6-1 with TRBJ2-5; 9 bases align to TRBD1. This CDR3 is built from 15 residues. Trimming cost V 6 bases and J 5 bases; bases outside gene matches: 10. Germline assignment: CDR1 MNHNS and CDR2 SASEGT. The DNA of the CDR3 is TGTGCCAGCAGCACGGACAGGGGCGATTGGGAGACCCAGTACTTC. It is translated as CASSTDRGDWETQYF.

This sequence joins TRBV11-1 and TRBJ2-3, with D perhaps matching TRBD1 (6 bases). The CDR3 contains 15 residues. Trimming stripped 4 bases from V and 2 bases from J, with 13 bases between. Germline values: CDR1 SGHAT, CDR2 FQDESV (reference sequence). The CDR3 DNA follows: TGTGCCAGCAGCTACGGGACACTAAACACAGATACGCAGTATTTT. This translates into CASSYGTLNTDTQYF.

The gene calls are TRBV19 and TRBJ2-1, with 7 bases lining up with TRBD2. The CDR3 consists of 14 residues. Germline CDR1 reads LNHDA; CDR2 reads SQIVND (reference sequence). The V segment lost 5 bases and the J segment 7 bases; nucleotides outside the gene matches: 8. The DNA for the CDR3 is TGTGCCAGTAGTGCGGGGGACCGTTGGAATGAGCAGTTCTTC. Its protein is CASSAGDRWNEQFF.

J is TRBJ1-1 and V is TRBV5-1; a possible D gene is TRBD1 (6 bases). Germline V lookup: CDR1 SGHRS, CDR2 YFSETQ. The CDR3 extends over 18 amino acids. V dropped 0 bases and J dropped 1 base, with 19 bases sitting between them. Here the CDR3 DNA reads TGCGCCAGCAGCTTGGGGGAACAGGGACCAGGTACGAACACTGAAGCTTTCTTT. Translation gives CASSLGEQGPGTNTEAFF.

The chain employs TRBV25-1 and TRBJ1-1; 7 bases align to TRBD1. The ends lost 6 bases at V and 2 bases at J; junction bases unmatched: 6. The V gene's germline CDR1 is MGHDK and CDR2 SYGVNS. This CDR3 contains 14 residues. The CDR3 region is CASSPGQPNTEAFF. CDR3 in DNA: TGTGCCAGCAGCCCGGGACAGCCCAACACTGAAGCTTTCTTT.

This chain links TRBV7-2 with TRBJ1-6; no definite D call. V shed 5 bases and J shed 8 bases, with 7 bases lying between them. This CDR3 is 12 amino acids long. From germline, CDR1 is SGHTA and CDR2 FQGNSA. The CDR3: CASSVRDSPLHF. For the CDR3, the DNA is TGTGCCAGCAGCGTAAGGGATTCACCCCTCCACTTT. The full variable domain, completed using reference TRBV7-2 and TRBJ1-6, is GAGVSQSPSNKVTEKGKDVELRCDPISGHTALYWYRQSLGQGLEFLIYFQGNSAPDKSGLPSDRFSAERTGGSVSTLTIQRTQQEDSAVYLCASSVRDSPLHFGNGTRLTVT.

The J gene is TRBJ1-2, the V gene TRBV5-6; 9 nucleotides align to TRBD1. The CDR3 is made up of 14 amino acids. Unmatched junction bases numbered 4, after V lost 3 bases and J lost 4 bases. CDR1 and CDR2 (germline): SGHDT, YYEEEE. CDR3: CASSSTGGSYGYTF. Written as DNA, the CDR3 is TGTGCCAGCAGCTCTACAGGGGGCTCCTATGGCTACACCTTC.

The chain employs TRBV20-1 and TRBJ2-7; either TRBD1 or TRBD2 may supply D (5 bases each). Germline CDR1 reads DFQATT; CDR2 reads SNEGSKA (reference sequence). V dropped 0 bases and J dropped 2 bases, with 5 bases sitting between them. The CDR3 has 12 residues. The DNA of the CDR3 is TGCAGTGCTAGAGAGGGACCCTACGAGCAGTACTTC. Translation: CSAREGPYEQYF.

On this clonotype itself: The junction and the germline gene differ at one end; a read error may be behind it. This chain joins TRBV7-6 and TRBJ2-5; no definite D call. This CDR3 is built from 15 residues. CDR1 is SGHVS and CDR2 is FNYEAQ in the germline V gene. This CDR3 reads CASSLKGQPRETQYF. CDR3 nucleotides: TGTGCCAGTAGCTTAAAGGGCCAGCCAAGGGAGACCCAGTACTTC.

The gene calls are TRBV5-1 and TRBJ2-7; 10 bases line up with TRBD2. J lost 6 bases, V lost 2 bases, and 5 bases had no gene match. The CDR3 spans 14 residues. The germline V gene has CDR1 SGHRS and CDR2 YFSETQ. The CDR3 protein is CASSFGLAGAEQYF. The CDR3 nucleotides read TGCGCCAGCAGCTTCGGGCTAGCGGGAGCCGAGCAGTACTTC.

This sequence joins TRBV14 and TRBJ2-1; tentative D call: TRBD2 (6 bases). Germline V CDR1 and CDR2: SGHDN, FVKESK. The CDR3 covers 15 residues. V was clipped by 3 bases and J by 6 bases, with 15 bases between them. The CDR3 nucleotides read TGTGCCAGCAGCCAGACACGAAGGGGACTCAATGAGCAGTTCTTC. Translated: CASSQTRRGLNEQFF.

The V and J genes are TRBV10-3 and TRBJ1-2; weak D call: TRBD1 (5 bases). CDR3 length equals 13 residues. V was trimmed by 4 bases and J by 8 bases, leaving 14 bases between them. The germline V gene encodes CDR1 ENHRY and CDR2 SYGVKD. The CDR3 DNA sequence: TGTGCCATCAGTGTAGACGGGGCGAACGGCTACACCTTC. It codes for CAISVDGANGYTF.

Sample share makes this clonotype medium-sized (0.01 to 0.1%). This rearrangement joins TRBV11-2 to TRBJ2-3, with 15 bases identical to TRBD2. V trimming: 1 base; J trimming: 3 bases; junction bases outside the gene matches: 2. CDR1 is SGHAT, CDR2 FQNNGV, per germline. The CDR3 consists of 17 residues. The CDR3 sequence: CASSLGGLAGGTDTQYF. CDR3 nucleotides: TGTGCCAGCAGCTTAGGAGGACTAGCGGGAGGGACAGATACGCAGTATTTT.

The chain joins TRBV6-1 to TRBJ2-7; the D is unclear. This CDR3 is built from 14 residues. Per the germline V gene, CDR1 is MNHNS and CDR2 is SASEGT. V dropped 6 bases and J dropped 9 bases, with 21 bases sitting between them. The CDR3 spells CASRPGSTGVGQYF. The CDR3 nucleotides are TGTGCCAGCAGACCCGGCTCAACGGGTGTAGGGCAGTACTTC.

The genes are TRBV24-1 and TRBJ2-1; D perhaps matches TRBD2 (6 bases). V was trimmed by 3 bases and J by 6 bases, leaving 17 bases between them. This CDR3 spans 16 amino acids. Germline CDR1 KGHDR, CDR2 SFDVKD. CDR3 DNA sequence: TGTGCCACCAGTGATCCAGCGGGCAATACCTCCAATGAGCAGTTCTTC. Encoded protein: CATSDPAGNTSNEQFF.

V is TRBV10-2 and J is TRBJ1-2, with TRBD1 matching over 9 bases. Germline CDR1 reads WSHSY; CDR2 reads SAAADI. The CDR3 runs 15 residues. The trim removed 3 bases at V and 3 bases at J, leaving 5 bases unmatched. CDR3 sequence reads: CASSDQQGADYGYTF. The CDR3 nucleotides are TGCGCCAGCAGTGACCAACAGGGGGCCGACTATGGCTACACCTTC.

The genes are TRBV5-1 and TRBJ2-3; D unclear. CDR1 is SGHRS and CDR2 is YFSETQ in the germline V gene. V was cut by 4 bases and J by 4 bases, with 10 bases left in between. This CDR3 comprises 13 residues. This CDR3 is CASSQGRADTQYF. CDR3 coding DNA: TGCGCCAGCAGCCAAGGACGTGCAGATACGCAGTATTTT.

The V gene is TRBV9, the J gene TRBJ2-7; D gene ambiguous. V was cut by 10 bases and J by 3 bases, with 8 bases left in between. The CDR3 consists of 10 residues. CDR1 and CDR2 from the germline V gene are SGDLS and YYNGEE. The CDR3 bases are TGTGCCGGGTTAATCTACGAGCAGTACTTC. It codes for CAGLIYEQYF.

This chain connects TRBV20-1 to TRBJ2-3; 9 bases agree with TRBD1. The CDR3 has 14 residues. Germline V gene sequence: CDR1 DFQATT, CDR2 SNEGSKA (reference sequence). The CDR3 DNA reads TGCAGCGCCGCAAGGGACAGGGGCACAGATACGCAGTATTTT. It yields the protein CSAARDRGTDTQYF.

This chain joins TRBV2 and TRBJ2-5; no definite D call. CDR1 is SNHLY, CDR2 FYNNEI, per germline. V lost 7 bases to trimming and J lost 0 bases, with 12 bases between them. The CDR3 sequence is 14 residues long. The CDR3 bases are TGTGCCAGCATAGGCCCTCCCCACCAAGAGACCCAGTACTTC. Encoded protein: CASIGPPHQETQYF.

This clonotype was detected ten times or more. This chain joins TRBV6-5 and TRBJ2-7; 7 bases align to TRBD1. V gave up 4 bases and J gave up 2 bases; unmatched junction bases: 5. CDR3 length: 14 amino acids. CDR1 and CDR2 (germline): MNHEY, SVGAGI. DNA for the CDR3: TGTGCCAGCAGTTCCCGGGACAGCACCTACGAGCAGTACTTC. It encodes CASSSRDSTYEQYF.

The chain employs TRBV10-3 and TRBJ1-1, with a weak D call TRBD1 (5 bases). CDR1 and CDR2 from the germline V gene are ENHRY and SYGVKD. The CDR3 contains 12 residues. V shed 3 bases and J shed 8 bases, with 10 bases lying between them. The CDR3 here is CAISDGRTEAFF. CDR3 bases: TGTGCCATCAGTGACGGGAGGACAGAAGCTTTCTTT.

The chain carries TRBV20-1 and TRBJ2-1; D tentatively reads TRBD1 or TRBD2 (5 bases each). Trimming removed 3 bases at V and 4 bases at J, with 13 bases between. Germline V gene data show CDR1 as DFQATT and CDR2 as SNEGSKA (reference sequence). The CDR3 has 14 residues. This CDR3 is CSASDGGPYNEQFF. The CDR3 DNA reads TGCAGTGCTAGCGATGGGGGACCATACAATGAGCAGTTCTTC.

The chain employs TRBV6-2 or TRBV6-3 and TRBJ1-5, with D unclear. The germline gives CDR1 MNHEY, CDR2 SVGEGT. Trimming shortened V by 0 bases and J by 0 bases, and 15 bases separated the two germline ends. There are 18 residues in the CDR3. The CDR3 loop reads CASSYSGGMRYSNQPQHF. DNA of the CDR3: TGTGCCAGCAGTTACTCGGGCGGAATGAGATATAGCAATCAGCCCCAGCATTTT.

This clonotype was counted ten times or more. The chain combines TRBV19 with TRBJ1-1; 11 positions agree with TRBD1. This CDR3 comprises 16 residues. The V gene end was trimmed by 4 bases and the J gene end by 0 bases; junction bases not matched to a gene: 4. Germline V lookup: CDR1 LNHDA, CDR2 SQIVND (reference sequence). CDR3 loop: CASSTPGQGVNTEAFF. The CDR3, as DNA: TGTGCCAGTAGTACCCCGGGACAGGGGGTGAACACTGAAGCTTTCTTT. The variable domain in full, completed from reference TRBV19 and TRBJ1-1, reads DGGITQSPKYLFRKEGQNVTLSCEQNLNHDAMYWYRQDPGQGLRLIYYSQIVNDFQKGDIAEGYSVSREKKESFPLTVTSAQKNPTAFYLCASSTPGQGVNTEAFFGQGTRLTVV.

The CDR3: CASTKDRPYGYTF. Here the CDR3 DNA reads TGTGCCAGCACAAAGGACAGGCCCTATGGCTACACCTTC. This chain joins TRBV19 and TRBJ1-2; TRBD1 matches 7 bases. The germline gives CDR1 LNHDA, CDR2 SQIVND (reference sequence). The CDR3 runs 13 residues. The junction had 8 bases not matched to a gene; V was cut back by 9 bases and J by 4 bases.